This T cell receptor beta chain was captured by sequencing in a study of tumor-infiltrating lymphocytes in primary liver carcinoma. As to this clonotype: Its antigen is not known. The junction and the germline gene differ at one end; a read error may be behind it.

Unsorted whole blood served as the source of blood RNA, and germline DNA was extracted as well. About 4.3 milliliters of peripheral blood were gathered ahead of the operation. From approximately 0.5 ug of total RNA, TCR beta-specific cDNA was reverse-transcribed using a constant-region primer. For TCR beta, libraries were produced by three nested multiplex PCR rounds using slightly modified ARM-PCR. One entry per CDR3 protein, called by TCRdb with MiXCR from the multiplex PCR reads. In the table there are 330,000 or so distinct CDR3 sequences, about two thirds of which are singletons. Study-level points and caveats: Among the pair types, tumor region pairs showed more overlap than tumor-adjacent and tumor-blood pairs.

The specimen sequenced was peripheral blood. The receptor's source is a man aged 35 to 55 with primary liver carcinoma and hepatitis B virus infection.

This CDR3 reads CSVDPGDTHYF. The CDR3, as DNA: TGCAGTGTTGATCCTGGAGATACGCATTATTTT. This chain uses TRBV29-1 with TRBJ2-3; D is ambiguous. The germline V gene encodes CDR1 SQVTM and CDR2 ANQGSEA. This CDR3 is 11 amino acids long.